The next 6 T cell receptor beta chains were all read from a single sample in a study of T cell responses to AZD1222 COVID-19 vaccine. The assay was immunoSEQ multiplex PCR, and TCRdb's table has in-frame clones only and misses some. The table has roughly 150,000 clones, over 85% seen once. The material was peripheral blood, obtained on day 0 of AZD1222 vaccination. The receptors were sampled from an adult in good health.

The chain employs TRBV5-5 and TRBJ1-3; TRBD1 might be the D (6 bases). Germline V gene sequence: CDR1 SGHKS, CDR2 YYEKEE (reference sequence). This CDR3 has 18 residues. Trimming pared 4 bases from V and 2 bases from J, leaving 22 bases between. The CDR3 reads CASSLAPGTQLAGNTIYF. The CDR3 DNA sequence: TGTGCCAGCAGCCTTGCCCCCGGGACACAGCTGGCTGGAAACACCATATATTTT.

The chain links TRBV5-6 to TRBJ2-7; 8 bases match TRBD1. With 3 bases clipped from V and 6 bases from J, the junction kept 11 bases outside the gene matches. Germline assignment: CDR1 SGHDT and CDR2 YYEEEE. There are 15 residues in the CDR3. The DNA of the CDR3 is TGTGCCAGCAGCTACCAAGGACAGGGAAGTCGCGAGCAGTACTTC. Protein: CASSYQGQGSREQYF.

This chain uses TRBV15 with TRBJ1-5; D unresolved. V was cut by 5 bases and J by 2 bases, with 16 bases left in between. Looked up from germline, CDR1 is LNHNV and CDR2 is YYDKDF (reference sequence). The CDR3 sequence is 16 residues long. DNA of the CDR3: TGTGCCACCAGCGCCGCCAGGAGAAGTGGCAATCAGCCCCAGCATTTT. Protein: CATSAARRSGNQPQHF.

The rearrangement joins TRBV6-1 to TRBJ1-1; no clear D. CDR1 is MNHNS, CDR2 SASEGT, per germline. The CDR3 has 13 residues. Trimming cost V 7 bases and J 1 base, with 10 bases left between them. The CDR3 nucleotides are TGTGCCAGCAAGCTCAGAGAGAACACTGAAGCTTTCTTT. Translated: CASKLRENTEAFF.

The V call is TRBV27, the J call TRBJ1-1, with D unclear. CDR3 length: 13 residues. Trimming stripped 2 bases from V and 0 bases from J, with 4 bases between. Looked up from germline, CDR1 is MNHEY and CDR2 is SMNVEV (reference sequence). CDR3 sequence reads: CASSLQMNTEAFF. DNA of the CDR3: TGTGCCAGCAGTTTACAGATGAACACTGAAGCTTTCTTT.

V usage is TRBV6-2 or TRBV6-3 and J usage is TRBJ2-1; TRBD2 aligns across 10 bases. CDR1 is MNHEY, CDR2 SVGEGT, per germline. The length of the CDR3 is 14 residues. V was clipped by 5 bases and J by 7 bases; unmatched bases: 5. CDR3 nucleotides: TGTGCCAGCAGTAAGCGGGGGGGCTGGAATGAGCAGTTCTTC. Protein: CASSKRGGWNEQFF.